What follows describes a single TCR beta chain. This sample is drawn from a study of shared clonotypes between healthy human individuals. Germline V gene data show CDR1 as SGHAT and CDR2 as FQNNGV. This CDR3 is 12 amino acids long. V lost 5 bases and J lost 0, with 5 bases in between. The method was immunoSEQ multiplex PCR; TCRdb's version includes in-frame clones alone and lacks a portion of them. Among about 1 million clones listed, around 76% were seen once. The V call is TRBV11-2, the J call TRBJ2-7, with no clear D. The sequence was collected from a man in his late teens or twenties in good health. Sequenced sample: memory CD4+ T cells sorted from blood. Stated subset: CD45RA-negative fraction. CDR3 nucleotide sequence: TGTGCCAGCAGCCCTAGCTCCTACGAGCAGTACTTC. Residues: CASSPSSYEQYF.